These 27 T cell receptor beta chains were all obtained from the same sample, sequenced in a study of cytomegalovirus exposure and HLA in healthy donors. The PCR contained 60 Vbeta and 13 Jbeta primers. The table came from immunoSEQ multiplex PCR; TCRdb's copy has only in-frame clones and leaves some out. The sample consists of 100,000 or so clones, around 80% of them appearing once. The sequenced sample was PBMCs. The receptors come from a man aged 30-40 years in good health and CMV-seronegative.

This clone was observed a single time. The genes are TRBV14 and TRBJ2-5, with D perhaps TRBD1 (6 bases). The end of the DNA aligns better with TRBJ2-7, so the J call may be wrong. The CDR3 extends over 13 amino acids. Germline lookup yields CDR1 SGHDN and CDR2 FVKESK. CDR3 in DNA: TGTGCCAGCAGAACAGGGAAAGGGAACGAGCAGTACTTC. It codes for CASRTGKGNEQYF.

J is TRBJ2-5 and V is TRBV12-5; D possibly corresponds to TRBD2 (6 bases). Germline lookup yields CDR1 LGHNT and CDR2 FRNRAP. The CDR3 consists of 18 residues. V lost 2 bases, J lost 5 bases, and 24 bases lay in between. CDR3 nucleotides: TGTGCTAGTGGTTTGCCGCGGGACTCCGGTACAGGCGGCGAGACCCAGTACTTC. Its translation is CASGLPRDSGTGGETQYF.

The gene calls are TRBV6-5 and TRBJ1-3; D may be TRBD1 (6 bases). Per germline, CDR1 MNHEY and CDR2 SVGAGI. The CDR3 runs to 16 residues. The V and J ends lost 0 bases and 2 bases respectively, with 11 bases between them. This CDR3 reads CASSYSLGAAGNTIYF. DNA of the CDR3: TGTGCCAGCAGTTACTCTCTGGGGGCGGCTGGAAACACCATATATTTT.

As regards this clone: Additional DNA sequences in this sample encode the identical CDR3. The chain couples TRBV28 to TRBJ2-7, with 7 bases that match TRBD2. Unmatched junction bases numbered 0, after V lost 3 bases and J lost 4 bases. This CDR3 contains 12 residues. CDR1 and CDR2 (germline): MDHEN, SYDVKM. CDR3 residues: CASSLGGYEQYF. CDR3 bases: TGTGCCAGCAGTTTGGGGGGGTACGAGCAGTACTTC.

The V call is TRBV28, the J call TRBJ1-6, with 10 bases that match TRBD1. CDR1 is MDHEN and CDR2 is SYDVKM in the germline V gene. The CDR3 is made up of 18 amino acids. V lost 5 bases, J lost 7 bases, and 14 bases stayed unmatched. The CDR3 DNA is TGTGCCAGCAGTCCCAGGACAGGGGGAGTCTCGCGGAATTCACCCCTCCACTTT. Protein product: CASSPRTGGVSRNSPLHF.

This clone was seen a handful of times. This chain links TRBV14 with TRBJ1-4, with 10 nucleotides matching TRBD1. Germline V gives CDR1 SGHDN, CDR2 FVKESK. CDR3 length: 14 amino acids. The V segment lost 4 bases and the J segment 7 bases; nucleotides outside the gene matches: 3. Written as DNA, the CDR3 is TGTGCCAGCAGCCCAAGGACAGGGGGTGAAAAACTGTTTTTT. Its protein product is CASSPRTGGEKLFF.

The J gene is TRBJ2-1, the V gene TRBV9, with 9 nucleotides matching TRBD2. The CDR3 runs 15 residues. Germline loops: CDR1 SGDLS, CDR2 YYNGEE. With 0 bases clipped from V and 7 bases from J, the junction kept 5 bases outside the gene matches. CDR3 sequence reads: CASSVAAGGTNEQFF. The DNA of the CDR3 is TGTGCCAGCAGCGTAGCGGCGGGAGGGACGAATGAGCAGTTCTTC.

In this sample, this clone turned up once. The genes are TRBV6-5 and TRBJ2-7, with 9 bases that match TRBD1. CDR3 length: 14 amino acids. Trimming cost V 5 bases and J 4 bases; bases outside gene matches: 6. CDR1 MNHEY and CDR2 SVGAGI come from the germline V gene. The CDR3: CASSKTGGGYEQYF. In DNA form, the CDR3 reads TGTGCCAGCAGTAAGACAGGGGGTGGTTACGAGCAGTACTTC.

The rearrangement uses TRBV29-1 and TRBJ1-5, with D perhaps matching TRBD1 (5 bases). The V gene's germline CDR1 is SQVTM and CDR2 ANQGSEA. Trimming shortened V by 6 bases and J by 0 bases, and 9 bases separated the two germline ends. The CDR3 is made up of 13 amino acids. CDR3 in amino acids: CSVRGGSNQPQHF. CDR3 DNA sequence: TGCAGCGTCCGGGGGGGTAGCAATCAGCCCCAGCATTTT.

This chain links TRBV28 with TRBJ2-6, with D perhaps TRBD2 (5 bases). CDR1 is MDHEN, CDR2 SYDVKM, per germline. The CDR3 consists of 17 residues. Trimming stripped 6 bases from V and 4 bases from J, with 19 bases between. The CDR3 loop reads CASSCRAGRSGANVLTF. The CDR3 nucleotides are TGTGCCAGCAGCTGCCGTGCGGGCAGATCCGGGGCCAACGTCCTGACTTTC. The full variable domain, in which reference TRBV28 and TRBJ2-6 provide the parts outside the CDR3, is DVKVTQSSRYLVKRTGEKVFLECVQDMDHENMFWYRQDPGLGLRLIYFSYDVKMKEKGDIPEGYSVSREKKERFSLILESASTNQTSMYLCASSCRAGRSGANVLTFGAGSRLTVL.

This chain links TRBV27 with TRBJ1-6; no firm D call. The V and J ends lost 6 bases and 9 bases respectively, with 21 bases between them. There are 16 residues in the CDR3. CDR1 is MNHEY, CDR2 SMNVEV, per germline (reference sequence). The CDR3 DNA follows: TGTGCCAGCAGCTCCCGAGCGAGGCCCGCCTTTTCACCCCTCCACTTT. Its protein product is CASSSRARPAFSPLHF.

This clone was found a few times. The gene calls are TRBV10-3 and TRBJ1-1; no clear D. Trimming shortened V by 6 bases and J by 0 bases, and 11 bases separated the two germline ends. Looked up from germline, CDR1 is ENHRY and CDR2 is SYGVKD. The CDR3 sequence is 14 residues long. The CDR3 region has the DNA TGTGCCATCAGAGCGGGATTCATGAACACTGAAGCTTTCTTT. Translation: CAIRAGFMNTEAFF.

This chain joins TRBV7-2 and TRBJ2-1, with TRBD2 identical over 10 bases. CDR1 and CDR2 from the germline V gene are SGHTA and FQGNSA. The length of the CDR3 is 15 residues. Trimming removed 5 bases from V and 7 bases from J; junction bases left unmatched: 8. CDR3 nucleotide sequence: TGTGCCAGCAGCAAGCGGGAGGGGACCGTAAATGAGCAGTTCTTC. Residues: CASSKREGTVNEQFF.

The chain carries TRBV18 and TRBJ1-1; perhaps TRBD1 as D (5 bases). CDR3 size: 13 residues. The germline V gene has CDR1 KGHSH and CDR2 LQKENI. Trimming pared 3 bases from V and 10 bases from J, leaving 15 bases between. CDR3 loop: CASSPEVDTPAFF. As DNA, the CDR3 is TGTGCCAGCTCACCGGAAGTGGACACTCCAGCTTTCTTT.

The rearrangement joins TRBV5-4 to TRBJ2-5, with 9 bases that match TRBD1. V lost 4 bases, J lost 5 bases, and 6 bases stayed unmatched. CDR1 is SGHNT, CDR2 YYREEE, per germline (reference sequence). The CDR3 runs to 14 residues. The CDR3 loop reads CASSPTGGRETQYF. The CDR3 DNA is TGTGCCAGCAGCCCTACAGGGGGCCGGGAGACCCAGTACTTC.

V and J are TRBV7-9 and TRBJ2-1; D is undetermined. Germline lookup yields CDR1 SEHNR and CDR2 FQNEAQ (reference sequence). The CDR3 loop spans 18 amino acids. V lost 5 bases to trimming and J lost 0 bases, with 20 bases between them. The chain's CDR3 is CASSPRLVPSSSYNEQFF. The CDR3 nucleotides are TGTGCCAGCAGCCCAAGGCTAGTTCCTTCGAGCTCCTACAATGAGCAGTTCTTC.

The V and J genes are TRBV11-2 and TRBJ2-7; 7 bases are shared with TRBD2. Germline CDR1 is SGHAT and CDR2 is FQNNGV. V dropped 5 bases and J dropped 0; count of bases not matched to a gene: 4. The CDR3 has 14 amino acids. CDR3 sequence (DNA): TGTGCCAGCAGCCCGTGGGAGGGCTCCTACGAGCAGTACTTC. Its protein product is CASSPWEGSYEQYF.

V and J are TRBV30 and TRBJ1-6; no reliable D call. The CDR3 has 14 residues. CDR1 is GTSNPN and CDR2 is SVGIG in the germline V gene (reference sequence). V was shortened by 1 base and J by 9 bases, with 13 bases between the two germline ends. CDR3: CAWSARDRSSPLHF. In nucleotides, the CDR3 is TGTGCCTGGAGTGCTCGCGACCGGAGTTCACCCCTCCACTTT.

The chain couples TRBV10-3 to TRBJ2-7; 11 nucleotides line up with TRBD2. CDR3 length: 15 amino acids. Unmatched junction bases numbered 5, after V lost 3 bases and J lost 4 bases. Germline V lookup: CDR1 ENHRY, CDR2 SYGVKD. The CDR3 nucleotides read TGTGCCATCAGTGAAAAACTAGCGGGGGTTTACGAGCAGTACTTC. Translating it yields CAISEKLAGVYEQYF.

This sequence joins TRBV6-6 and TRBJ2-7, with 11 positions matching TRBD2. Trimming removed 5 bases from V and 6 bases from J; junction bases left unmatched: 6. The CDR3 extends over 14 amino acids. Looked up from germline, CDR1 is MNHNY and CDR2 is SVGAGI (reference sequence). CDR3 DNA: TGTGCCAGCAGTCCCGGTACTAGCGGGAGCGAGCAGTACTTC. Its protein is CASSPGTSGSEQYF.

The chain joins TRBV7-9 to TRBJ1-1; perhaps TRBD1 as D (5 bases). This CDR3 is built from 15 residues. V lost 3 bases, J lost 1 base, and 12 bases lay in between. The germline V gene has CDR1 SEHNR and CDR2 FQNEAQ (reference sequence). CDR3 sequence (DNA): TGTGCCAGCAGCTTCGGCGGAGGGGCGAACACTGAAGCTTTCTTT. This translates into CASSFGGGANTEAFF.

This chain links TRBV4-3 with TRBJ2-5; TRBD1 is a possible D gene (6 bases). CDR3 length equals 16 residues. V was shortened by 0 bases and J by 5 bases, with 16 bases between the two germline ends. Germline values: CDR1 LGHNA, CDR2 YSLEER. The CDR3 DNA follows: TGCGCCAGCAGCCAAGAGGCAGGGGCGAAAGGTGAGACCCAGTACTTC. The encoded protein is CASSQEAGAKGETQYF.

There are a few counts of this clone. The V gene is TRBV9, the J gene TRBJ1-1, with D uncertain. V was trimmed by 4 bases and J by 4 bases, leaving 17 bases between them. In germline, CDR1 is SGDLS, CDR2 YYNGEE. The CDR3 consists of 15 residues. CDR3 in DNA: TGTGCCAGCAGCCCCGGGAGTGCTGGAACCACTGAAGCTTTCTTT. Protein sequence: CASSPGSAGTTEAFF.

As concerns this clone: Germline is not matched at one junction end, which may reflect a read error. This chain joins TRBV15 and TRBJ1-2; D is unresolved. Germline V gene data show CDR1 as LNHNV and CDR2 as YYDKDF (reference sequence). The CDR3 spans 12 residues. The CDR3, as DNA: TGTGCCGCCAGCAGAGATGGAGGGAGCTACACCTTC. Its translation is CAASRDGGSYTF.

This clone was counted between two and nine times. The CDR3 is CASSEYGTGNTEAFF. As DNA, the CDR3 is TGTGCCAGCAGTGAATATGGGACAGGGAACACTGAAGCTTTCTTT. The V call is TRBV25-1, the J call TRBJ1-1; 8 bases are shared with TRBD1. CDR3 length: 15 amino acids. CDR1 and CDR2 from the germline V gene are MGHDK and SYGVNS. Trimming took 0 bases from V and 1 from J; bases not matched to a gene: 1.

In nucleotides, the CDR3 is TGTGCCAGCTCTGTCGGGGGGCAAGAGACCCAGTACTTC. Translated: CASSVGGQETQYF. The rearrangement joins TRBV18 to TRBJ2-5; 7 positions match TRBD2. The CDR3 is made up of 13 amino acids. The J segment lost 2 bases and the V segment lost 6 bases, leaving 3 bases of the junction unmatched. CDR1 and CDR2 from the germline V gene are KGHSH and LQKENI.

The rearrangement joins TRBV5-6 to TRBJ2-5, with D tentatively TRBD1 (5 bases). The CDR3 extends over 16 amino acids. Germline CDR1 and CDR2: SGHDT and YYEEEE. V was cut by 0 bases and J by 7 bases, with 19 bases left in between. CDR3 in amino acids: CASSLARQTFLGTQYF. The CDR3 coding sequence is TGTGCCAGCAGCTTGGCCCGACAGACGTTTCTTGGGACCCAGTACTTC.